A selection of T cell receptor beta chains follows, all from one sample in a study of regulatory T cells in long-lasting Graves disease. TCRdb redid the calling of the multiplex PCR reads with MiXCR, one entry per CDR3 protein. The sample shows around 500,000 distinct CDR3 sequences, about 16% of them seen only once. The same data also went into a second study, on T cells in Graves' hyperthyroidism and ophthalmopathy.

The sequencing used peripheral blood mononuclear cells (PBMCs), collected at new diagnosis, from a patient treated with antithyroid drugs. The receptor source for this set is a woman aged 35 to 60 with Graves disease. Both conserved end residues are part of each CDR3. Each record gives: J gene, D gene, clone size, V gene, CDR3 length, CDR3 protein, CDR3 DNA. The D gene is left open where the match is weak. Clone size is given for some rows only: seen once, a few or many times, or a class if the clone is expanded.

J: TRBJ2-4
D: -
size: -
V: TRBV20-1
length: 13
CDR3: CSARDPAKNIQYF
DNA: TGCAGTGCTAGAGATCCGGCCAAAAACATTCAGTACTTC

J: TRBJ2-7
D: -
size: -
V: TRBV6-2/TRBV6-3
length: 14
CDR3: CASSAGSRASEQYF
DNA: TGTGCCAGCAGCGCCGGGTCCAGGGCTTCCGAGCAGTACTTC

J: TRBJ2-1
D: TRBD2
size: many
V: TRBV5-1
length: 14
CDR3: CASSLGTSGVEQFF
DNA: TGCGCCAGCAGCTTGGGGACTAGCGGGGTTGAGCAGTTCTTC

J: TRBJ2-6
D: TRBD2
size: -
V: TRBV6-9
length: 19
CDR3: CASSYASGGIPSGANVLTF
DNA: TGTGCCAGCAGTTATGCTAGCGGGGGTATCCCCTCTGGGGCCAACGTCCTGACTTTC

J: TRBJ2-5
D: -
size: -
V: TRBV14
length: 17
CDR3: CASSQDFWGSNQETQYF
DNA: TGTGCCAGCAGCCAAGATTTCTGGGGCAGCAACCAAGAGACCCAGTACTTC

J: TRBJ1-2
D: -
size: many
V: TRBV2
length: 13
CDR3: CASSEAGIYGYTF
DNA: TGTGCCAGCAGTGAGGCAGGGATCTATGGCTACACCTTC

J: TRBJ1-5
D: -
size: many
V: TRBV12-3/TRBV12-4
length: 13
CDR3: CASSDSRNQPQHF
DNA: TGTGCCAGCTCGGACAGCCGCAATCAGCCCCAGCATTTT

J: TRBJ1-4
D: TRBD1
size: many
V: TRBV5-1
length: 15
CDR3: CASSLGQGEGEKLFF
DNA: TGCGCCAGCAGCTTGGGACAGGGAGAAGGTGAAAAACTGTTTTTT

J: TRBJ2-3
D: -
size: many
V: TRBV10-3
length: 13
CDR3: CAIRPGGTDTQYF
DNA: TGTGCCATCAGGCCCGGGGGCACAGATACGCAGTATTTT

J: TRBJ2-2
D: TRBD1
size: -
V: TRBV29-1
length: 14
CDR3: CSVEGQGVTGELFF
DNA: TGCAGCGTTGAAGGGCAGGGGGTCACCGGGGAGCTGTTTTTT

J: TRBJ1-5
D: TRBD1
size: many
V: TRBV19
length: 15
CDR3: CASSIWTGELQPQHF
DNA: TGTGCCAGTAGTATTTGGACAGGGGAGCTTCAGCCCCAGCATTTT

J: TRBJ2-7
D: TRBD1
size: few
V: TRBV15
length: 17
CDR3: CATSPGGLTLLGMEQYF
DNA: TGTGCCACCAGCCCAGGGGGCTTAACCCTACTCGGCATGGAGCAGTACTTC

J: TRBJ1-1
D: TRBD1
size: many
V: TRBV12-3/TRBV12-4
length: 15
CDR3: CASSLRDRDGTEAFF
DNA: TGTGCCAGCAGTTTACGGGACAGGGATGGAACTGAAGCTTTCTTT

J: TRBJ2-7
D: -
size: -
V: TRBV19
length: 14
CDR3: CASSIGEQGYEQYF
DNA: TGTGCCAGTAGTATTGGGGAACAGGGCTACGAGCAGTACTTC

J: TRBJ1-2
D: TRBD1
size: many
V: TRBV7-3
length: 15
CDR3: CASRPEPGQGGGYTF
DNA: TGTGCCAGCAGACCCGAGCCGGGACAGGGTGGTGGCTACACCTTC

J: TRBJ2-2
D: -
size: many
V: TRBV6-2/TRBV6-3
length: 14
CDR3: CASSYLVGVGELFF
DNA: TGTGCCAGCAGTTACTTGGTGGGGGTTGGGGAGCTGTTTTTT

J: TRBJ2-5
D: -
size: few
V: TRBV19
length: 13
CDR3: CASRGGGVETQYF
DNA: TGTGCCAGTAGGGGAGGGGGTGTGGAGACCCAGTACTTC

J: TRBJ2-5
D: -
size: many
V: TRBV11-1
length: 13
CDR3: CASTKGERETQYF
DNA: TGTGCCAGCACGAAAGGAGAGCGGGAGACCCAGTACTTC

J: TRBJ1-2
D: -
size: many
V: TRBV12-3/TRBV12-4
length: 12
CDR3: CASSPLAEGYTF
DNA: TGTGCCAGCAGCCCTCTTGCCGAGGGCTACACCTTC

J: TRBJ2-5
D: TRBD2
size: many
V: TRBV10-3
length: 13
CDR3: CAIGAGGQETQYF
DNA: TGTGCCATCGGTGCGGGGGGGCAAGAGACCCAGTACTTC

J: TRBJ1-6
D: -
size: many
V: TRBV6-1
length: 13
CDR3: CASSELLLAPLHF
DNA: TGTGCCAGCAGTGAATTGCTTTTAGCACCCCTCCACTTT

J: TRBJ2-5
D: TRBD2
size: many
V: TRBV10-3
length: 15
CDR3: CAISEAQRGRETQYF
DNA: TGTGCCATCAGTGAGGCCCAGCGGGGGAGGGAGACCCAGTACTTC

J: TRBJ1-5
D: -
size: many
V: TRBV11-2
length: 14
CDR3: CASSLVTGNQPQHF
DNA: TGTGCCAGCAGCTTAGTAACAGGCAATCAGCCCCAGCATTTT

J: TRBJ1-1
D: -
size: many
V: TRBV6-1
length: 14
CDR3: CASSELAMNTEAFF
DNA: TGTGCCAGCAGTGAACTGGCGATGAACACTGAAGCTTTCTTT

J: TRBJ2-6
D: -
size: -
V: TRBV5-4
length: 13
CDR3: CASSLGVAGVLTF
DNA: TGTGCCAGCAGCTTGGGGGTCGCCGGCGTCCTGACTTTC

J: TRBJ1-3
D: -
size: many
V: TRBV4-1
length: 16
CDR3: CASSQRVLSSGNTIYF
DNA: TGCGCCAGCAGCCAACGGGTTTTATCCTCTGGAAACACCATATATTTT

J: TRBJ1-5
D: TRBD1
size: -
V: TRBV12-3/TRBV12-4
length: 13
CDR3: CASSGQVTWPQHF
DNA: TGTGCCAGCAGTGGACAGGTGACGTGGCCCCAGCATTTT

J: TRBJ1-2
D: -
size: few
V: TRBV19
length: 14
CDR3: CATIVKGRNYGYTF
DNA: TGTGCCACCATCGTCAAGGGACGGAACTATGGCTACACCTTC

J: TRBJ1-6
D: TRBD1
size: -
V: TRBV9
length: 20
CDR3: CASSASGSQGAGSYNSPLHF
DNA: TGTGCCAGCAGCGCCTCCGGGTCCCAGGGGGCAGGTTCCTATAATTCACCCCTCCACTTT

J: TRBJ2-5
D: -
size: few
V: TRBV5-4
length: 15
CDR3: CASSHDRGAPETQYF
DNA: TGTGCCAGCAGTCACGACCGGGGGGCTCCGGAGACCCAGTACTTC

J: TRBJ2-1
D: -
size: -
V: TRBV19
length: 13
CDR3: CASSIPGYNEQFF
DNA: TGTGCCAGTAGTATACCGGGGTACAATGAGCAGTTCTTC

J: TRBJ2-2
D: -
size: once
V: TRBV10-1
length: 17
CDR3: CASDDSRGPANTGELFF
DNA: TGCGCCAGCGATGACTCCAGGGGACCCGCGAACACCGGGGAGCTGTTTTTT

J: TRBJ2-3
D: -
size: -
V: TRBV5-1
length: 13
CDR3: CASSGAHSDTQYF
DNA: TGCGCCAGCAGCGGGGCGCATTCAGATACGCAGTATTTT

J: TRBJ1-2
D: -
size: many
V: TRBV6-2/TRBV6-3
length: 15
CDR3: CASSLGWWQSYGYTF
DNA: TGTGCCAGCAGTTTAGGTTGGTGGCAGTCTTATGGCTACACCTTC

J: TRBJ1-1
D: -
size: many
V: TRBV30
length: 12
CDR3: CAWSGQMIEAFF
DNA: TGTGCCTGGAGTGGGCAGATGATAGAAGCTTTCTTT

J: TRBJ1-6
D: -
size: many
V: TRBV11-2
length: 16
CDR3: CASSLVLGAGDSPLHF
DNA: TGTGCCAGCAGCTTAGTTTTGGGGGCCGGGGATTCACCCCTCCACTTT

J: TRBJ2-1
D: -
size: many
V: TRBV2
length: 15
CDR3: CASSLRGTSSSEQFF
DNA: TGTGCCAGCTCTCTCAGAGGGACCTCTAGTAGCGAGCAGTTCTTC

J: TRBJ1-4
D: TRBD1
size: -
V: TRBV2
length: 13
CDR3: CASRGQENEKLFF
DNA: TGTGCCAGCCGGGGACAGGAAAATGAAAAACTGTTTTTT

J: TRBJ2-5
D: -
size: many
V: TRBV20-1
length: 13
CDR3: CSARPLEVETQYF
DNA: TGCAGTGCTCGACCTCTGGAGGTAGAGACCCAGTACTTC

J: TRBJ2-2
D: -
size: -
V: TRBV6-1
length: 11
CDR3: CATKLTGELFF
DNA: TGTGCCACCAAACTGACCGGGGAGCTGTTTTTT

J: TRBJ2-7
D: TRBD2
size: many
V: TRBV3-1
length: 17
CDR3: CASSHTLSGGAHFEQYF
DNA: TGTGCCAGCAGCCACACTCTCAGCGGGGGCGCACATTTCGAGCAGTACTTC

J: TRBJ2-1
D: -
size: few
V: TRBV10-2
length: 13
CDR3: CAADPGGGHEQFF
DNA: TGCGCCGCCGACCCCGGTGGAGGGCATGAGCAGTTCTTC

J: TRBJ2-5
D: -
size: few
V: TRBV27
length: 14
CDR3: CASSLDLLQETQYF
DNA: TGTGCCAGCAGTTTGGATCTCCTTCAAGAGACCCAGTACTTC

J: TRBJ2-6
D: -
size: many
V: TRBV5-1
length: 15
CDR3: CASSLGQTGANVLTF
DNA: TGCGCCAGCAGCTTGGGGCAAACGGGGGCCAACGTCCTGACTTTC

J: TRBJ1-5
D: -
size: many
V: TRBV7-2
length: 14
CDR3: CASSPGLSVEPQHF
DNA: TGTGCCAGCAGTCCTGGTCTCTCCGTTGAGCCCCAGCATTTT

J: TRBJ2-5
D: -
size: many
V: TRBV13
length: 13
CDR3: CASSLGQVETQYF
DNA: TGTGCCAGCAGCTTAGGCCAGGTCGAGACCCAGTACTTC

J: TRBJ2-7
D: TRBD1
size: -
V: TRBV20-1
length: 13
CDR3: CSARGDRNYEQYF
DNA: TGCAGTGCTAGAGGGGACAGGAATTACGAGCAGTACTTC

J: TRBJ1-1
D: -
size: few
V: TRBV5-1
length: 15
CDR3: CASSSQTGGNTEAFF
DNA: TGCGCCAGCAGCTCGCAGACAGGTGGGAACACTGAAGCTTTCTTT

J: TRBJ2-1
D: -
size: many
V: TRBV6-1
length: 16
CDR3: CASRTPGTWRSNEQFF
DNA: TGTGCCAGCAGAACTCCCGGGACTTGGCGGTCCAATGAGCAGTTCTTC

J: TRBJ1-1
D: TRBD1
size: -
V: TRBV28
length: 18
CDR3: CASSPRQGGGRRDTEAFF
DNA: TGTGCCAGCAGTCCTCGACAGGGGGGAGGCAGGAGGGACACTGAAGCTTTCTTT

J: TRBJ2-7
D: -
size: many
V: TRBV12-3/TRBV12-4
length: 12
CDR3: CASRSGPGEQYF
DNA: TGTGCCAGCAGATCGGGACCGGGCGAGCAGTACTTC

J: TRBJ2-3
D: -
size: -
V: TRBV7-8
length: 15
CDR3: CASSLAGASTDTQYF
DNA: TGTGCCAGCAGCTTAGCGGGAGCGAGCACAGATACGCAGTATTTT

J: TRBJ2-1
D: -
size: few
V: TRBV25-1
length: 14
CDR3: CASSEGGGRNEQFF
DNA: TGTGCCAGCAGTGAAGGGGGCGGCCGCAATGAGCAGTTCTTC